This T cell receptor beta chain derives from a study of blood T cell repertoires in COVID-19. Method: immunoSEQ multiplex PCR; TCRdb's copy keeps in-frame clones and lacks some. The table has around 140,000 clones, 65% to 85% seen once. During active infection, Seattle patients enrolled and were then monitored through disease. Germline V gene sequence: CDR1 MNHEY, CDR2 SVGEGT. V was cut by 3 bases and J by 4 bases, with 14 bases left in between. There are 15 residues in the CDR3. This clone was seen more than once but under ten times. The chain couples TRBV6-2 or TRBV6-3 to TRBJ2-3; D possibly corresponds to TRBD2 (5 bases). This receptor was identified in a man aged 25 to 40 with COVID-19, enrolled during active disease. Sequencing input: peripheral blood. CDR3 nucleotide sequence: TGTGCCAGCAGTTATCATCAGCGGACCTCAGATACGCAGTATTTT. The encoded protein is CASSYHQRTSDTQYF.